This T cell receptor beta chain was captured by sequencing in a study of blood T cell repertoires in COVID-19. The CDR3 contains 14 residues. Trimming at V came to 0 bases and at J to 5 bases, leaving 2 bases not matched to a gene. Germline V gene sequence: CDR1 LGHNA, CDR2 YNFKEQ. Repertoires were generated with immunoSEQ multiplex PCR, while TCRdb's copy carries only in-frame clones and drops some. In the table there are 250,000 to 300,000 clones, over 80% of which are singletons. This TCR derives from a human donor in a cohort exposed to, infected with or recovered from COVID-19 (not recorded which). The donor label of this sample is uncertain. Source material: PBMCs or T cells enriched from blood (not recorded which). V usage is TRBV4-2 and J usage is TRBJ1-1; 8 bases line up with TRBD1. For the CDR3, the DNA is TGTGCCAGCAGCCAAGACACAGGGGGAACTGAAGCTTTCTTT. It specifies CASSQDTGGTEAFF.